This T cell receptor beta chain is drawn from a study of PD-L1 blockade in urothelial cancer. At the level of the study: Timepoints chosen for blood analysis were 3 weeks (second dose) and 6 weeks after treatment start.

This clone was recorded once. Generated by immunoSEQ multiplex PCR, the TCRdb table keeps only in-frame clones and is missing some. Of 65,000 to 80,000 clones in the sample, roughly 84% were seen once. The germline gives CDR1 KGHSH, CDR2 LQKENI. The CDR3 is 18 amino acids. Trimming cost V 3 bases and J 3 bases; bases outside gene matches: 11. Sequenced here: PBMCs, sampled around atezolizumab (anti-PD-L1) treatment. This rearrangement joins TRBV18 to TRBJ2-7; 13 bases match TRBD2. The sequence was obtained from a man between 70 and 80 years old with urothelial cancer. CDR3 sequence reads: CASSPLGGTSGKFYEQYF. In DNA, the CDR3 is TGTGCCAGCTCACCGCTCGGCGGGACTAGCGGGAAATTCTACGAGCAGTACTTC.